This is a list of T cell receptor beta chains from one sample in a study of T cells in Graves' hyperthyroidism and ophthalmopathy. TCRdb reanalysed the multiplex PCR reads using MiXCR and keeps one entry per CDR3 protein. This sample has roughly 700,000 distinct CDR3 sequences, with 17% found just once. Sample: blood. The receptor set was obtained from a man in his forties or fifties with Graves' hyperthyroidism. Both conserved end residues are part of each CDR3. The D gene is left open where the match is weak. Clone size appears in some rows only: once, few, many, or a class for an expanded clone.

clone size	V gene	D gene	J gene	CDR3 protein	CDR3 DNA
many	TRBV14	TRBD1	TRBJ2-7	CASSLRPGQGAYEQYF	TGTGCCAGCAGCCTCCGACCGGGACAGGGGGCCTACGAGCAGTACTTC
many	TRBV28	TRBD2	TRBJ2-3	CASSVAGANTDTQYF	TGTGCCAGCAGTGTAGCGGGCGCAAACACAGATACGCAGTATTTT
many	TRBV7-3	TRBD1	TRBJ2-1	CASSLGTGIRNEQFF	TGTGCCAGCAGCTTAGGGACAGGGATTAGGAATGAGCAGTTCTTC
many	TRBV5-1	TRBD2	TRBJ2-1	CASSLGTGRTSGRDNEQFF	TGCGCCAGCAGCTTAGGGACAGGGAGGACTAGCGGGAGAGACAATGAGCAGTTCTTC
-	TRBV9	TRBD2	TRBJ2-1	CASTPRGSPWDEQFF	TGTGCCAGCACTCCTCGCGGGAGTCCTTGGGATGAGCAGTTCTTC
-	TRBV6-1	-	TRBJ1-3	CASRNRAAGNTIYF	TGTGCCAGCAGAAACCGGGCCGCTGGAAACACCATATATTTT
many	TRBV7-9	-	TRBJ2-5	CASSSGQSAQETQYF	TGTGCCAGCAGCTCCGGACAGTCCGCCCAAGAGACCCAGTACTTC
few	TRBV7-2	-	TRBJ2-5	CASQEDRQETQYF	TGTGCCAGCCAGGAAGACAGGCAGGAGACCCAGTACTTC
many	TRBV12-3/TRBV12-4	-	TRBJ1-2	CASNEGGIYGYTF	TGTGCCAGCAACGAGGGGGGGATCTATGGCTACACCTTC
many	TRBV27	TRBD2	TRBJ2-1	CASRGLAGGIEQFF	TGTGCCAGCAGGGGACTAGCGGGAGGGATTGAGCAGTTCTTC
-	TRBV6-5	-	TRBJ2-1	CAGSYSGNEQFF	TGTGCCGGCAGTTACTCAGGGAATGAGCAGTTCTTC
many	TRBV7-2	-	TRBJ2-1	CASSLGFYNEQFF	TGTGCCAGCAGCTTAGGTTTCTACAATGAGCAGTTCTTC
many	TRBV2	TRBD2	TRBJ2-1	CASSENGIGRGLGNEQFF	TGTGCCAGCAGTGAAAATGGTATAGGGAGGGGACTAGGAAATGAGCAGTTCTTC
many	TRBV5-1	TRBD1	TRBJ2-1	CASRPWRDRVGNEQFF	TGCGCCAGCAGGCCATGGCGGGACAGGGTCGGCAATGAGCAGTTCTTC
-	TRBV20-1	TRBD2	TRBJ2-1	CSARESSGRSYNEQFF	TGCAGTGCTAGAGAGAGTAGCGGGAGATCCTACAATGAGCAGTTCTTC
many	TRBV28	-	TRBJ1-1	CASNPYPSGRGNTEAFF	TGTGCCAGCAATCCTTACCCTTCTGGCAGGGGGAACACTGAAGCTTTCTTT
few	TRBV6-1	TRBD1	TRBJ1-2	CASTHSGTGNYGYTF	TGTGCCAGCACCCATAGTGGGACAGGGAACTATGGCTACACCTTC
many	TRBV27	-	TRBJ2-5	CASSLWAAPEETQYF	TGTGCCAGCAGTTTATGGGCCGCACCCGAAGAGACCCAGTACTTC
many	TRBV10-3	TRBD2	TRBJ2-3	CAISGTSGRVADTQYF	TGTGCCATCAGCGGGACTAGCGGGAGGGTAGCAGATACGCAGTATTTT
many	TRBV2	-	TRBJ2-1	CASKGYNEQFF	TGTGCCAGCAAGGGTTACAATGAGCAGTTCTTC
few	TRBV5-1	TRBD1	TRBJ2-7	CASSFLGQGGGEQYF	TGCGCCAGCAGCTTCCTGGGACAAGGGGGCGGCGAGCAGTACTTC
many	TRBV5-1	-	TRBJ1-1	CASSLQPDRSNTEAFF	TGCGCCAGCAGCTTGCAACCTGACAGATCCAACACTGAAGCTTTCTTT
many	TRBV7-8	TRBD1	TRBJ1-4	CASSRPGQGGEKLFF	TGTGCCAGCAGCCGTCCGGGACAGGGGGGTGAAAAACTGTTTTTT
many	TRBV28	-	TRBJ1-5	CASSELQPQHF	TGTGCCAGCAGTGAGCTTCAGCCCCAGCATTTT
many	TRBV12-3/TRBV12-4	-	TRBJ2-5	CASSLAGGGPKVSGQYF	TGTGCCAGCAGTTTAGCTGGAGGGGGCCCCAAAGTCAGTGGCCAGTACTTC
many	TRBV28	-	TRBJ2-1	CASNERASYNEQFF	TGTGCCAGCAACGAGCGGGCCTCCTACAATGAGCAGTTCTTC
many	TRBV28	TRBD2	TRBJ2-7	CASSRPSGSSYEQYF	TGTGCCAGCAGTCGGCCTAGCGGGAGTTCCTACGAGCAGTACTTC
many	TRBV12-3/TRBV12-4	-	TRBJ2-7	CASSLYGAYEQYF	TGTGCCAGCAGTTTATACGGAGCCTACGAGCAGTACTTC
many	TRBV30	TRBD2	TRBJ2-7	CAWNPGTSGLYEQYF	TGTGCCTGGAATCCCGGGACTAGCGGGCTCTACGAGCAGTACTTC
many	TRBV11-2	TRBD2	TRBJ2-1	CASSLGGTTNEQFF	TGTGCCAGCAGCTTAGGTGGGACTACCAATGAGCAGTTCTTC
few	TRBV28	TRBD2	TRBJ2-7	CASSGTSGFYEQYF	TGTGCCAGCAGCGGGACTAGCGGGTTCTACGAGCAGTACTTC
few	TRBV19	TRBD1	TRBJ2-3	CASSMPGQGRHTQYF	TGTGCCAGTAGTATGCCCGGACAGGGGCGACATACGCAGTATTTT
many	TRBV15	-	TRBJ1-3	CATSRDGKGRSGNTIYF	TGTGCCACCAGCAGAGATGGAAAGGGGCGCTCTGGAAACACCATATATTTT
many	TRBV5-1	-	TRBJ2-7	CASRPDGAAEQYF	TGCGCCAGCAGACCCGATGGGGCGGCCGAGCAGTACTTC
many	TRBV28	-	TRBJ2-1	CASSFLGEQFF	TGTGCCAGCAGTTTTTTAGGTGAGCAGTTCTTC
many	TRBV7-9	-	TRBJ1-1	CASSVDMNTEAFF	TGTGCCAGCAGCGTAGACATGAACACTGAAGCTTTCTTT
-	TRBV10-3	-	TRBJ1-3	CAISESDRSGNTIYF	TGTGCCATCAGTGAGTCAGATCGCTCTGGAAACACCATATATTTT
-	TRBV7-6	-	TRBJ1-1	CASSSPLGPNTEAFF	TGTGCCAGCAGCTCTCCCTTGGGGCCGAACACTGAAGCTTTCTTT
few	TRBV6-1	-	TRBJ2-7	CASSSLSRSYEQYF	TGTGCCAGCAGTTCCCTATCGCGTTCCTACGAGCAGTACTTC
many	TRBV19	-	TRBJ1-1	CASSLQGMNTEAFF	TGTGCCAGCAGCTTACAGGGTATGAACACTGAAGCTTTCTTT
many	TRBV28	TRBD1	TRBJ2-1	CASSGYDGTGIWDEQFF	TGTGCCAGCAGTGGCTACGACGGGACAGGGATCTGGGATGAGCAGTTCTTC
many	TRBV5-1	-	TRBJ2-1	CASQSYNEQFF	TGCGCCAGCCAGTCCTACAATGAGCAGTTCTTC
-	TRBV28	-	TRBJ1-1	CASSFEGWNTEAFF	TGTGCCAGCAGTTTTGAGGGTTGGAACACTGAAGCTTTCTTT
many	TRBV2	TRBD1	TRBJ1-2	CASFQAQGRKYGYTF	TGTGCCAGCTTCCAGGCACAGGGGAGAAAGTATGGCTACACCTTC
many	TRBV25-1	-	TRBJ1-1	CASSGLRNTEAFF	TGTGCCAGCAGCGGGCTAAGGAACACTGAAGCTTTCTTT
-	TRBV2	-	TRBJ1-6	CASRAGTGDSPLHF	TGTGCCAGCAGGGCCGGGACCGGAGATTCACCCCTCCACTTT
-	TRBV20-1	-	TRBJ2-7	CSASSVAVNYEQYF	TGCAGTGCTAGTAGTGTGGCGGTGAACTACGAGCAGTACTTC
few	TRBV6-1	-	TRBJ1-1	CASSEAGFVGIIKGTEAFF	TGTGCCAGCAGTGAAGCGGGGTTTGTGGGTATTATCAAAGGCACTGAAGCTTTCTTT
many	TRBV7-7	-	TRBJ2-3	CASSYRGSPEDTQYF	TGTGCTAGCAGCTACCGGGGTTCTCCGGAAGATACGCAGTATTTT
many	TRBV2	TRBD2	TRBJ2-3	CASSLAGEKYF	TGTGCCAGCAGTTTAGCGGGAGAGAAGTATTTT
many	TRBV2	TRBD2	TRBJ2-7	CASSSSGAAFYEQYF	TGTGCCAGCAGTTCCAGCGGGGCGGCCTTCTACGAGCAGTACTTC
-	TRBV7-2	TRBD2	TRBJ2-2	CASSPTSGRARDTGELFF	TGTGCCAGCAGCCCAACTAGCGGGAGGGCGCGGGACACCGGGGAGCTGTTTTTT
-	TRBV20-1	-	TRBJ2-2	CSARGAGEGTGELFF	TGCAGTGCTAGGGGGGCAGGGGAGGGCACCGGGGAGCTGTTTTTT
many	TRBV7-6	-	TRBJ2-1	CASSPENNEQFF	TGTGCCAGCAGCCCCGAGAACAATGAGCAGTTCTTC
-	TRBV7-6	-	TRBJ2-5	CASSFGGGGAGETQYF	TGTGCCAGCAGCTTTGGGGGAGGGGGCGCAGGGGAGACCCAGTACTTC
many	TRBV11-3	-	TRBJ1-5	CASSPAFGRTELYNQPQHF	TGTGCCAGCAGCCCAGCTTTTGGGCGGACAGAGCTTTACAATCAGCCCCAGCATTTT
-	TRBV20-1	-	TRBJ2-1	CSARDGRSTYNEQFF	TGCAGTGCTAGAGATGGGCGGTCTACCTACAATGAGCAGTTCTTC